A single sample is the source of the 10 T cell receptor beta chains below, sequenced in a study of T cells in Graves' hyperthyroidism and ophthalmopathy. TCR beta CDR3 region amplification was performed from RNA transcripts. Using the HTBI primer set, a first-round RT-PCR was run on the TCR CDR3. TCRdb reanalysed the multiplex PCR reads using MiXCR and keeps one entry per CDR3 protein. The sample records some 560,000 distinct CDR3 sequences, more than 15% being singletons. Material: blood. These receptors were taken from a young woman with Graves' hyperthyroidism.

In this sample, this clonotype turned up many times. The rearrangement links TRBV7-7 to TRBJ2-3; 7 nucleotides align to TRBD1. Trimming took 5 bases from V and 5 from J; bases not matched to a gene: 4. The germline V gene encodes CDR1 SSHAT and CDR2 FNYEAQ (reference sequence). The CDR3 sequence is 13 residues long. The CDR3 DNA follows: TGTGCCAGCAGCCTAGACAGGGAAGATACGCAGTATTTT. It specifies CASSLDREDTQYF.

This clonotype appeared many times. CDR3 nucleotide sequence: TGTGCCAGCAGGGGAAGGACGGGACAGGGAAGCTCCTACGAGCAGTACTTC. Protein sequence: CASRGRTGQGSSYEQYF. V usage is TRBV6-1 and J usage is TRBJ2-7, with 9 bases lining up with TRBD1. There are 17 residues in the CDR3. V shed 6 bases, J shed 0 bases, and the junction held 12 bases outside the gene matches. In germline, CDR1 is MNHNS, CDR2 SASEGT.

To note about this clonotype: This may be a read error: a much more frequent sequence differs by one nucleotide. The V gene is TRBV7-2, the J gene TRBJ2-7; no clear D. This CDR3 is built from 14 residues. Germline V gene data show CDR1 as SGHTA and CDR2 as FQGNSA. The V gene lost 3 bases and the J gene lost 5 bases, with 14 bases spanning the gap. The DNA of the CDR3 is TGTGCCAGCAGCTTGGGCCACAGTTTCCACGAGCAGTACTTC. Residues: CASSLGHSFHEQYF.

This clonotype appeared many times. The chain uses TRBV7-3 and TRBJ2-1, with 11 bases that match TRBD2. After removal of 5 bases from V and 4 bases from J, the junction contained 4 bases not matched to a gene. The germline V gene encodes CDR1 SGHTA and CDR2 FQGTGA. The CDR3 spans 15 residues. The CDR3 nucleotides are TGTGCCAGCAGCAAGGGACTAGCGGAATACAATGAGCAGTTCTTC. Amino acids: CASSKGLAEYNEQFF. Looking up the rest from reference TRBV7-3 and TRBJ2-1 gives the full variable domain: GAGVSQTPSNKVTEKGKYVELRCDPISGHTALYWYRQSLGQGPEFLIYFQGTGAADDSGLPNDRFFAVRPEGSVSTLKIQRTERGDSAVYLCASSKGLAEYNEQFFGPGTRLTVL.

A few counts support this clonotype. The chain employs TRBV12-3 or TRBV12-4 and TRBJ1-1, with D possibly being TRBD1 (6 bases). The CDR3 spans 14 residues. V lost 3 bases and J lost 7, with 15 bases in between. Written as DNA, the CDR3 is TGTGCCAGCAGTTTCAGGCAGGGGACGGATGAAGCTTTCTTT. This gives the protein CASSFRQGTDEAFF.

Many counts were recorded for this clonotype. The V gene is TRBV7-8, the J gene TRBJ2-2; TRBD2 matches at 14 bases. Germline assignment: CDR1 SGHVS and CDR2 FQNEAQ. The CDR3 covers 17 residues. V gave up 3 bases and J gave up 7 bases; unmatched junction bases: 7. CDR3 protein: CASSFPGLAGVIGELFF. The CDR3 DNA follows: TGTGCCAGCAGCTTCCCGGGACTAGCGGGAGTGATCGGGGAGCTGTTTTTT.

This clonotype was detected many times. This sequence joins TRBV12-3 or TRBV12-4 and TRBJ2-1; D is tentatively TRBD1 or TRBD2 (6 bases each). V lost 5 bases and J 3 bases, leaving 17 bases between the germline ends. The CDR3 loop spans 16 amino acids. In DNA, the CDR3 is TGTGCCAGCAGTCCCCCCCGGAGGGACAACTACAATGAGCAGTTCTTC. Amino acid sequence: CASSPPRRDNYNEQFF.

This chain connects TRBV3-1 to TRBJ2-5, with D perhaps assigned TRBD1 or TRBD2 (6 bases each). The CDR3 has 15 residues. Germline V gene data show CDR1 as LGHDT and CDR2 as YNNKEL (reference sequence). The germline V and J ends were trimmed by 3 bases and 5 bases, with 16 bases remaining between them. In DNA form, the CDR3 reads TGTGCCAGCAGCCAGCGTGACTGGGGGGCGGAGACCCAGTACTTC. This gives the protein CASSQRDWGAETQYF.

This chain links TRBV18 with TRBJ2-6; maybe TRBD1 (6 bases). CDR1 and CDR2 from the germline V gene are KGHSH and LQKENI. V gave up 6 bases and J gave up 3 bases, with 12 bases separating them. The CDR3 spans 15 residues. For the CDR3, the DNA is TGTGCCAGCTCCGGCAGGGGTCTTGGGGCCAACGTCCTGACTTTC. As protein: CASSGRGLGANVLTF.

This clonotype came up many times. The V gene is TRBV12-3 or TRBV12-4, the J gene TRBJ2-6, with TRBD1 matching over 9 bases. This CDR3 is built from 19 residues. V shed 3 bases, J shed 2 bases, and the junction held 11 bases outside the gene matches. CDR3: CASSFDLGTGSAGANVLTF. The CDR3 bases are TGTGCCAGCAGTTTTGACCTCGGGACAGGGTCCGCTGGGGCCAACGTCCTGACTTTC.